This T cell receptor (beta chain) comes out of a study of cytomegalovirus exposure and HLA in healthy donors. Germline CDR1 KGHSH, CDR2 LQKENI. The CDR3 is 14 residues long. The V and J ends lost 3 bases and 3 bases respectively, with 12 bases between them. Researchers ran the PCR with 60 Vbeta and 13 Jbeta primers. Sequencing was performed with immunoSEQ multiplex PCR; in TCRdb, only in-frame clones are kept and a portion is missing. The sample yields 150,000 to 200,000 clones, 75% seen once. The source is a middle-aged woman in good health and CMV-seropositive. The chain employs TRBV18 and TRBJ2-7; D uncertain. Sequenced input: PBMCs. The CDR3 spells CASSPNPDNYEQYF. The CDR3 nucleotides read TGTGCCAGCTCACCCAACCCAGACAACTACGAGCAGTACTTC.